The sequence of this T cell receptor beta chain was determined in a study of persistence of HIV-infected CD4 T cells. The libraries were made with immunoSEQ version 4 in survey mode. Profiling relied on immunoSEQ multiplex PCR, and the TCRdb table lists in-frame clones only, not all of them. This sample has 50,000 or so clones, with over 70% found just once. The sample holds a few counts of this clone. The antigen is undetermined. The ends lost 6 bases at V and 6 bases at J; junction bases unmatched: 12. Germline loops: CDR1 KGHSH, CDR2 LQKENI. The CDR3 is 16 residues long. The stimulus was lysate of CMV-infected fibroblasts, about 10 ug/mL. Memory cells lacking CD40L and CD69 with high CD45RO were sorted. Before stimulation, PBMCs underwent CD8+ T cell depletion.

The rearrangement uses TRBV18 and TRBJ2-3, with TRBD2 identical over 10 bases. The source was CD4+ T cells sorted from PBMCs after roughly 19-hour stimulation, collected from a patient who received antiretroviral therapy. The TCR comes from an adult man with HIV who was CMV-seropositive. This chain's CDR3 is CASSLGLAGEFDTQYF. In DNA form, the CDR3 reads TGTGCCAGCTCCCTCGGGCTAGCGGGGGAATTTGATACGCAGTATTTT. The variable domain in full, with the rest retrieved from reference TRBV18 and TRBJ2-3, is NAGVMQNPRHLVRRRGQEARLRCSPMKGHSHVYWYRQLPEEGLKFMVYLQKENIIDESGMPKERFSAEFPKEGPSILRIQQVVRGDSAAYFCASSLGLAGEFDTQYFGPGTRLTVL.